This TCR beta chain derives from a study of T-cell memory formation after mild COVID-19. Overall study context: Most TCR clusters belonged to a single donor. Study outcomes and limitations: CD8+ contracting clones occupied EMRA, while CD4+ ones occupied mainly CM and EM. Among clones contracting day 15 to 85, CD4/CD8 was balanced, whereas later expanders leaned CD4+.

There are many counts of this clonotype. As yet, its antigen is unknown. Using constant-segment primers, 5'RACE produced TCR alpha and TCR beta cDNA libraries carrying sample barcodes and UMIs. From the 5' RACE reads, TCRdb called clonotypes with MiXCR, one entry per CDR3 protein. The sample includes around 300,000 distinct CDR3 sequences, around 8% of them seen just once. The CDR3 runs to 15 residues. Trimming removed 5 bases from V and 2 bases from J, with 11 bases in between. The V gene's germline CDR1 is SGDLS and CDR2 YYNGEE. V gene TRBV9 combines with J gene TRBJ1-6; no reliable D call. This receptor was obtained from a man between 18 and 35 years old who had mild COVID-19 (a few samples of this study predate the infection). Cell type and time point are not known. The sequencing sample was made of PBMCs or a T cell subset sorted from them (not recorded which). The CDR3 DNA sequence: TGTGCCAGCAGTCTCGAACCCACCTATAATTCACCCCTCCACTTT. It translates to CASSLEPTYNSPLHF.